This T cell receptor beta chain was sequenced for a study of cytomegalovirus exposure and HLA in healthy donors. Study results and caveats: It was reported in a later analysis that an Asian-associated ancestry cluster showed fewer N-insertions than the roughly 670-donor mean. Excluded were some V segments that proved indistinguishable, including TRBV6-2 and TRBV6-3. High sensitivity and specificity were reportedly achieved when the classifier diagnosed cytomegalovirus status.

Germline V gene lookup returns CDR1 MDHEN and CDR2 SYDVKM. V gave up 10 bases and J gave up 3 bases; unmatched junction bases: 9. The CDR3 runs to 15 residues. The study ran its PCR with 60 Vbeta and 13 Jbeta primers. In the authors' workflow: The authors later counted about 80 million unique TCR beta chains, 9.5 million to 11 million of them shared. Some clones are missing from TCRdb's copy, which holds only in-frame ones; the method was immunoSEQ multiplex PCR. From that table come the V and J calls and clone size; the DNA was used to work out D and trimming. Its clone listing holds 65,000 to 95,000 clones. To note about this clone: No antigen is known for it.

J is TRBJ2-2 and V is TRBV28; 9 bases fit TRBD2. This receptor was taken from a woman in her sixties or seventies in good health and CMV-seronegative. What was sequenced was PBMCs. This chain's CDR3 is CATRRGGRDTGELFF. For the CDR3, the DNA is TGTGCCACCCGCCGGGGCGGGAGGGACACCGGGGAGCTGTTTTTT.